These 17 T cell receptor beta chains were all obtained from the same sample, sequenced in a study of T cell clonality in common variable immunodeficiency. The assay was immunoSEQ multiplex PCR, and TCRdb's table has in-frame clones only and misses some. The profile covers around 40,000 clones, none occurring a single time. Study findings and constraints: Reportedly, TCR beta sequences from common variable immunodeficiency showed fewer deletions and N-nucleotide insertions.

Their specific antigens are unknown. The sample consisted of peripheral blood mononuclear cells. All receptors come from a human donor with common variable immunodeficiency.

This clone was recorded a few times. The CDR3 end lies 3 residues beyond the end of the read and is filled in from the germline J gene. The rearrangement joins TRBV11-2 to TRBJ2-7; the match to TRBD2 covers 10 bases. The CDR3 spans 15 residues. Trimming took 6 bases from V and 3 from J; bases not matched to a gene: 8. Looked up from germline, CDR1 is SGHAT and CDR2 is FQNNGV. The CDR3 reads CASSPVLAGYYEQYF. Partial CDR3 DNA: TGTGCCAGCAGTCCCGTACTAGCGGGGTACTACGAG.

This clone was counted at least ten times. The CDR3 extends 3 residues past the end of the read, so its final part is completed from the germline J gene. This chain joins TRBV5-1 and TRBJ2-2, with D maybe TRBD1 (5 bases). V shed 4 bases and J shed 5 bases, with 9 bases lying between them. Germline V gene data show CDR1 as SGHRS and CDR2 as YFSETQ. The CDR3 loop spans 13 amino acids. The CDR3 protein is CASSLSGTGELFF. Partial CDR3 DNA: TGCGCCAGCAGCCTTTCAGGGACCGGGGAG. The variable domain in full, completed from reference TRBV5-1 and TRBJ2-2, reads KAGVTQTPRYLIKTRGQQVTLSCSPISGHRSVSWYQQTPGQGLQFLFEYFSETQRNKGNFPGRFSGRQFSNSRSEMNVSTLELGDSALYLCASSLSGTGELFFGEGSRLTVL.

In its sample, this clone was seen many times. The sequence runs out 3 residues before the end of the CDR3; the remainder is reconstructed from the germline J gene. The V and J genes are TRBV5-1 and TRBJ2-7; TRBD2 matches 9 bases. Germline loops: CDR1 SGHRS, CDR2 YFSETQ. The CDR3 has 13 residues. V lost 5 bases to trimming and J lost 3 bases; unmatched junction nucleotides: 3. CDR3 amino acids: CASRRREGYEQYF. CDR3 bases read: TGCGCCAGCAGGCGGCGGGAGGGCTACGAG.

As to this clone: The read terminates 3 residues ahead of where the CDR3 ends, so the germline J gene completes it. The rearrangement joins TRBV19 to TRBJ2-5, with no clear D. The CDR3 is 14 residues long. V was clipped by 1 base and J by 2 bases, with 8 bases between them. The germline gives CDR1 LNHDA, CDR2 SQIVND (reference sequence). Incomplete CDR3 DNA: TGTGCCAGTAGTATAGCCCACGGGCAAGAGACC. It is translated as CASSIAHGQET. In full, the CDR3 is CASSIAHGQETQYF.

This clone was detected a few times. The read finishes 3 residues shy of the CDR3 end, and the germline J gene is used to complete it. J is TRBJ2-3 and V is TRBV5-1, with no clear D. This CDR3 spans 15 amino acids. The germline V and J ends were trimmed by 0 bases and 1 base, with 9 bases remaining between them. Germline lookup yields CDR1 SGHRS and CDR2 YFSETQ. The CDR3 sequence is CASSLEGKRTDTQYF. The sequenced part of the CDR3 DNA is TGCGCCAGCAGCTTGGAGGGTAAACGCACAGATACG.

There are a few counts of this clone. The CDR3 end is not reached by the read, which stops 3 residues before it; the germline J gene fills it in. Within the sample, other DNA sequences also encode this same CDR3. The V and J genes are TRBV18 and TRBJ1-2; tentative D call: TRBD1 (6 bases). Germline V gives CDR1 KGHSH, CDR2 LQKENI. There are 13 residues in the CDR3. V was cut by 2 bases and J by 4 bases, with 8 bases left in between. CDR3 DNA (partial): TGTGCCAGCTCACCAGGACAGCTCTATGGC. Translation gives CASSPGQLYG. The entire CDR3 is CASSPGQLYGYTF.

This clone was counted only a few times. The missing CDR3 end, 3 residues past where the read stops, is filled in from the germline J gene. V is TRBV20-1 and J is TRBJ2-5, with D possibly TRBD1 on 6 matching bases. Trimming removed 4 bases at V and 0 bases at J, with 9 bases between. CDR1 DFQATT and CDR2 SNEGSKA come from the germline V gene (reference sequence). The CDR3 is 13 amino acids. CDR3 DNA, as far as it was read: TGCAGTGCTAACCAGGGGTACCAAGAGACC. As protein: CSANQGYQET. The whole CDR3 protein is CSANQGYQETQYF.

In this sample, this clone turned up a few times. The read is 3 residues too short to cover the CDR3 end, so that end is filled in from the germline J gene. V and J are TRBV20-1 and TRBJ2-5, with TRBD2 identical over 12 bases. This CDR3 has 18 amino acids. With 5 bases clipped from V and 4 bases from J, the junction kept 17 bases outside the gene matches. Germline V lookup: CDR1 DFQATT, CDR2 SNEGSKA (reference sequence). The CDR3 sequence: CSAGDGGASGRAPETQYF. The DNA read from the CDR3 is TGCAGTGCTGGGGATGGGGGTGCTAGCGGGAGGGCCCCAGAGACC.

This clone was observed at least ten times. The read ends 3 residues before the CDR3 terminus; that terminus is restored from the germline J gene. This chain links TRBV18 with TRBJ2-5; TRBD2 aligns across 8 bases. This CDR3 comprises 17 residues. Germline trimming cut 5 bases from V and 3 bases from J; bases unmatched to any gene: 14. CDR1 KGHSH and CDR2 LQKENI come from the germline V gene. Partial CDR3 DNA: TGTGCCAGCTCAGAAACTAGCGGAGGGTATGGGAAAGAGACC. Translating it yields CASSETSGGYGKET. The whole CDR3 reads CASSETSGGYGKETQYF.

This clone has a handful of counts. Coverage ceases 3 residues before the CDR3 finishes, and the germline J gene fills in the end. The V call is TRBV6-2 or TRBV6-3, the J call TRBJ2-5; tentatively, D is TRBD1 or TRBD2 (5 bases each). Germline CDR1 and CDR2: MNHEY and SVGEGT. With 7 bases removed from V and 7 bases from J, the gap between germline ends came to 10 bases. CDR3 length: 11 amino acids. The CDR3 protein is CASTLRGTQYF. The sequenced part of the CDR3 DNA is TGTGCCAGCACCCTGAGGGGGACC.

This clone was recorded a few times. The read falls 3 residues short of the CDR3 end, and the missing part is taken from the germline J gene. The chain uses TRBV7-2 and TRBJ2-7, with a tentative D call TRBD1 (6 bases). Germline assignment: CDR1 SGHTA and CDR2 FQGNSA. V gave up 5 bases and J gave up 0 bases, with 8 bases separating them. The CDR3 has 13 residues. The CDR3 reads CASSSRGSYEQYF. The CDR3 DNA, read in part, is TGTGCCAGCAGCAGCAGGGGCTCCTACGAG. The full variable domain, rest sourced from reference TRBV7-2 and TRBJ2-7, is GAGVSQSPSNKVTEKGKDVELRCDPISGHTALYWYRQSLGQGLEFLIYFQGNSAPDKSGLPSDRFSAERTGGSVSTLTIQRTQQEDSAVYLCASSSRGSYEQYFGPGTRLTVT.

This CDR3 is CAWSAGTGKGNEQYF. CDR3 DNA (partial): TGTGCCTGGAGTGCCGGGACAGGGAAAGGGAACGAG. V is TRBV30 and J is TRBJ2-7; 9 nucleotides line up with TRBD1. The DNA ends 3 residues before the CDR3 does, and the rest of the CDR3 is filled in from the germline J gene. This CDR3 is 15 amino acids long. The junction had 9 bases not matched to a gene; V was cut back by 1 base and J by 5 bases. Germline loops: CDR1 GTSNPN, CDR2 SVGIG (reference sequence).

Remarks on this clone: Coverage ceases 3 residues before the CDR3 finishes, and the germline J gene fills in the end. The rearrangement uses TRBV20-1 and TRBJ2-7, with D perhaps matching TRBD1 (6 bases). This CDR3 is built from 14 residues. The V gene's germline CDR1 is DFQATT and CDR2 SNEGSKA (reference sequence). The V and J ends lost 4 bases and 4 bases respectively, with 17 bases between them. CDR3 bases read: TGCAGTGCTATTAAAGAGGCAGGGGTTTACGAG. Encoded protein: CSAIKEAGVYE. The full CDR3 protein reads CSAIKEAGVYEQYF.

Notes on this clone: The read halts 3 residues ahead of the CDR3 end, with the missing end drawn from the germline J gene. The chain is built from TRBV19 and TRBJ1-4, with D maybe TRBD1 (6 bases). CDR1 and CDR2 from the germline V gene are LNHDA and SQIVND (reference sequence). The germline V and J ends were trimmed by 3 bases and 5 bases, with 10 bases remaining between them. The CDR3 length is 14 residues. The CDR3 reads CASSISDRNEKLFF. Partial CDR3 DNA: TGTGCCAGTAGTATCTCGGACAGAAATGAAAAA.

In this sample, this clone turned up many times. The observed sequence ends 3 residues before the CDR3 terminus, with the missing tail filled in from the germline J gene. The rearrangement joins TRBV7-2 to TRBJ2-7; weak D call: TRBD2 (5 bases). Germline assignment: CDR1 SGHTA and CDR2 FQGNSA. The length of the CDR3 is 12 residues. V was shortened by 5 bases and J by 3 bases, with 8 bases between the two germline ends. The CDR3 DNA, read in part, is TGTGCCAGCAGCGTAGACTACTACGAG. Protein product: CASSVDYYE. The complete CDR3 protein is CASSVDYYEQYF. Based on the CDR3 plus reference TRBV7-2 and TRBJ2-7, the full variable domain is GAGVSQSPSNKVTEKGKDVELRCDPISGHTALYWYRQSLGQGLEFLIYFQGNSAPDKSGLPSDRFSAERTGGSVSTLTIQRTQQEDSAVYLCASSVDYYEQYFGPGTRLTVT.

This clone was counted at least ten times. The missing CDR3 end, 3 residues past where the read stops, is filled in from the germline J gene. V and J are TRBV6-1 and TRBJ2-7; a weak D match, TRBD1 (5 bases). There are 15 residues in the CDR3. Germline V lookup: CDR1 MNHNS, CDR2 SASEGT. The ends were cut back, 4 bases at V and 1 base at J, with 14 bases in the middle. CDR3 bases read: TGTGCCAGCAGTGCGCCCCAGGACAAATCCTACGAG. This codes for CASSAPQDKSYE. The full CDR3 sequence reads CASSAPQDKSYEQYF.

CDR3 bases read: TGTGCCAGCAGTTACGGGGCGAGCTCCTATAATTCACCC. Amino acid sequence: CASSYGASSYNSP. The full CDR3 is CASSYGASSYNSPLHF. This chain connects TRBV6-2 or TRBV6-3 to TRBJ1-6; D might be TRBD1 (5 bases). The DNA ends 3 residues before the CDR3 does, and the rest of the CDR3 is filled in from the germline J gene. The CDR3 has 16 residues. V gave up 2 bases and J gave up 0 bases, with 8 bases separating them. The germline gives CDR1 MNHEY, CDR2 SVGEGT.